This TCR beta chain appears in the sequencing data of a study of T cells in Graves' hyperthyroidism and ophthalmopathy. Source material for PBMCs was less than 12 ml fresh peripheral blood. CDR1 and CDR2 (germline): SGHNT, YYREEE (reference sequence). This CDR3 comprises 14 residues. The J segment lost 6 bases and the V segment lost 6 bases, leaving 11 bases of the junction unmatched. This clonotype was seen only a few times. The TCR beta CDR3 regions underwent amplification using RNA transcripts as the source. TCR CDR3 underwent first-round RT-PCR with the HTBI primer set. In TCRdb, the multiplex PCR reads were re-called with MiXCR into one record per CDR3 protein. Of fewer than 450,000 distinct CDR3 sequences in the sample, roughly 15% are singletons; the top ten hold about 20%.

Sequencing input: blood. This receptor was obtained from an older woman with Graves' ophthalmopathy. This chain joins TRBV5-4 and TRBJ2-7; TRBD1 aligns across 8 bases. The CDR3, as DNA: TGTGCCAGCACCCGGACAGGGATTAATTCCGAGCAGTACTTC. It codes for CASTRTGINSEQYF.